These 17 T cell receptor beta chains were all obtained from the same sample, sequenced in a study of T cell repertoires in cytomegalovirus infection. TCRdb used MiXCR to reprocess the reads, holding one entry per CDR3 protein. Among about 240,000 distinct CDR3 sequences listed, 5% to 8.5% were seen once. The sequencing sample was made of PBMCs. Receptor source: a human donor in good health (CMV status not recorded). Some clones in this sample may be carry-over from other donors' samples.

This clonotype has at least ten counts. The chain has TRBV20-1 and TRBJ1-4; 8 bases are shared with TRBD1. Germline V lookup: CDR1 DFQATT, CDR2 SNEGSKA (reference sequence). This CDR3 is 13 amino acids long. V lost 6 bases, J lost 8 bases, and 8 bases stayed unmatched. CDR3 bases: TGCAGTGCCCCGGACAGGGCCCTGGAAAAACTGTTTTTT. This sequence encodes CSAPDRALEKLFF.

This clonotype was detected only a few times. The chain has TRBV6-5 and TRBJ2-2; maybe TRBD1 (5 bases). CDR3 length: 16 residues. V gave up 6 bases and J gave up 0 bases, with 14 bases separating them. Germline loops: CDR1 MNHEY, CDR2 SVGAGI. The CDR3 DNA follows: TGTGCCAGCAGGTCGAGACAGACATCGAACACCGGGGAGCTGTTTTTT. This sequence encodes CASRSRQTSNTGELFF.

The table lists this clonotype with many counts. The rearrangement links TRBV28 to TRBJ2-7; D gene uncertain. This CDR3 spans 14 amino acids. Between the trimmed V and J ends, which lost 4 bases and 3 bases, there was a span of 13 bases. Looked up from germline, CDR1 is MDHEN and CDR2 is SYDVKM. The CDR3 is CASSSPPTDYEQYF. The CDR3, as DNA: TGTGCCAGCAGTTCTCCCCCGACGGACTACGAGCAGTACTTC.

Worth noting for this clonotype: A much larger clonotype is one base distant, so this may be a read error. The chain links TRBV19 to TRBJ1-6; D is undetermined. The CDR3 contains 17 residues. CDR1 LNHDA and CDR2 SQIVND come from the germline V gene (reference sequence). The CDR3 spells CASSIDGESSCNSPLHF. The DNA of the CDR3 is TGTGCCAGTAGTATCGACGGGGAGAGCTCCTGTAATTCACCCCTCCACTTT. The variable domain in full, completed from reference TRBV19 and TRBJ1-6, reads DGGITQSPKYLFRKEGQNVTLSCEQNLNHDAMYWYRQDPGQGLRLIYYSQIVNDFQKGDIAEGYSVSREKKESFPLTVTSAQKNPTAFYLCASSIDGESSCNSPLHFGNGTRLTVT.

Many counts were recorded for this clonotype. The chain carries TRBV12-5 and TRBJ2-1; the match to TRBD1 covers 9 bases. This CDR3 spans 20 amino acids. V shed 2 bases and J 0 bases; nucleotides not matched to a gene: 14. Germline CDR1 LGHNT, CDR2 FRNRAP. CDR3 in amino acids: CASGLSPGQGPRFSYNEQFF. Written as DNA, the CDR3 is TGTGCTAGTGGTTTGTCCCCAGGACAGGGGCCAAGGTTCTCCTACAATGAGCAGTTCTTC.

In its sample, this clonotype was seen many times. The chain uses TRBV9 and TRBJ2-1; 10 nucleotides agree with TRBD2. CDR1 is SGDLS, CDR2 YYNGEE, per germline. V dropped 4 bases and J dropped 7; count of bases not matched to a gene: 8. This CDR3 comprises 15 residues. CDR3 in amino acids: CASSPRAGGANEQFF. The CDR3 DNA is TGTGCCAGCAGCCCCCGAGCGGGGGGGGCGAATGAGCAGTTCTTC.

This clonotype was recorded at least ten times. This chain connects TRBV14 to TRBJ2-2, with D possibly TRBD1 on 6 matching bases. Trimming shortened V by 1 base and J by 5 bases, and 11 bases separated the two germline ends. The CDR3 spans 15 residues. Germline V gives CDR1 SGHDN, CDR2 FVKESK. The CDR3 DNA is TGTGCCAGCAGCCAAGTCAGGGGCCCGACCGGGGAGCTGTTTTTT. Translating gives CASSQVRGPTGELFF.

The chain employs TRBV5-5 and TRBJ2-2; tentative D call: TRBD2 (5 bases). The CDR3 is 14 amino acids. The germline CDR1 and CDR2 sequences are SGHKS and YYEKEE (reference sequence). V shed 7 bases and J shed 0 bases, with 10 bases lying between them. Here the CDR3 reads CASLTGANTGELFF. Written as DNA, the CDR3 is TGTGCCAGCCTCACCGGGGCGAACACCGGGGAGCTGTTTTTT.

This clonotype was seen ten or more times. This sequence joins TRBV30 and TRBJ2-2; 7 bases line up with TRBD1. Germline loops: CDR1 GTSNPN, CDR2 SVGIG (reference sequence). This CDR3 contains 15 residues. Trimming at V came to 3 bases and at J to 3 bases, leaving 7 bases not matched to a gene. CDR3 in amino acids: CAWRGDRDDTGELFF. The CDR3 nucleotides are TGTGCCTGGAGGGGTGACAGGGACGACACCGGGGAGCTGTTTTTT.

Many counts were recorded for this clonotype. The CDR3 DNA reads as TGTGCCATCAGGGAAGAAGAGACCCAGTACTTC. It specifies CAIREEETQYF. The chain is built from TRBV10-3 and TRBJ2-5; D ambiguous. CDR1 and CDR2 from the germline V gene are ENHRY and SYGVKD. The V and J ends lost 6 bases and 3 bases respectively, with 5 bases between them. This CDR3 spans 11 amino acids.

This clonotype has at least ten counts. CDR3 region: CASSSVPGTGLLRGSNQPQHF. DNA for the CDR3: TGTGCCAGCAGTTCCGTTCCCGGGACAGGACTGCTACGGGGGAGCAATCAGCCCCAGCATTTT. This chain uses TRBV6-2 or TRBV6-3 with TRBJ1-5, with 8 bases aligning to TRBD1. The CDR3 runs to 21 residues. V was pared by 4 bases and J by 1 base, with 21 bases of the junction left unmatched. Germline CDR1 MNHEY, CDR2 SVGEGT.

This clonotype has a handful of counts. V usage is TRBV5-1 and J usage is TRBJ1-2, with no clear D. The germline V gene has CDR1 SGHRS and CDR2 YFSETQ. There are 13 residues in the CDR3. V shed 5 bases and J shed 0 bases, with 8 bases lying between them. The CDR3 DNA sequence: TGCGCCAGCAGAGGCAGGACTAACTATGGCTACACCTTC. This sequence encodes CASRGRTNYGYTF.

This clonotype was counted ten times or more. This chain connects TRBV7-2 to TRBJ2-5; the D is unclear. CDR1 is SGHTA and CDR2 is FQGNSA in the germline V gene. Trimming took 1 base from V and 5 from J, leaving 11 bases between them. This CDR3 has 14 amino acids. The CDR3 region has the DNA TGTGCCAGCAGCTTAGGGCCGCCGCGGGAGACCCAGTACTTC. As protein: CASSLGPPRETQYF.

A few counts support this clonotype. V and J are TRBV12-3 or TRBV12-4 and TRBJ1-4; D is possibly TRBD1 (6 bases). The CDR3 has 14 amino acids. The V gene lost 2 bases and the J gene lost 7 bases, with 11 bases spanning the gap. The CDR3 region has the DNA TGTGCCAGCAGTTTAAGCAGGGGAGGTGAAAAACTGTTTTTT. This sequence encodes CASSLSRGGEKLFF.

In its sample, this clonotype was seen many times. The chain couples TRBV6-2 or TRBV6-3 to TRBJ2-1, with D uncertain. CDR3 length equals 13 residues. In germline, CDR1 is MNHEY, CDR2 SVGEGT. V lost 0 bases, J lost 7 bases, and 7 bases lay in between. The CDR3 spells CASSYSSVNEQFF. CDR3 in DNA: TGTGCCAGCAGTTACTCCAGCGTAAATGAGCAGTTCTTC.

This clonotype showed up many times. The gene calls are TRBV7-9 and TRBJ1-1; D possibly corresponds to TRBD1 (5 bases). The germline CDR1 and CDR2 sequences are SEHNR and FQNEAQ (reference sequence). The CDR3 is 15 residues long. Trimming left V 6 bases short and J 4 bases short, with 18 bases between. CDR3 region: CASRGDVGEGTEAFF. The DNA for the CDR3 is TGTGCCAGCAGGGGCGACGTGGGGGAGGGCACTGAAGCTTTCTTT. Filled out from reference TRBV7-9 and TRBJ1-1, the complete variable domain reads DTGVSQNPRHKITKRGQNVTFRCDPISEHNRLYWYRQTLGQGPEFLTYFQNEAQLEKSRLLSDRFSAERPKGSFSTLEIQRTEQGDSAMYLCASRGDVGEGTEAFFGQGTRLTVV.

The table lists this clonotype with many counts. This chain uses TRBV28 with TRBJ2-5, with D possibly matching TRBD2 (5 bases). Trimming stripped 3 bases from V and 5 bases from J, with 10 bases between. Germline CDR1 and CDR2: MDHEN and SYDVKM. The CDR3 consists of 13 residues. The DNA of the CDR3 is TGTGCCAGCAGTTTTCTAGCAGCTGAGACCCAGTACTTC. This codes for CASSFLAAETQYF.